These 25 T cell receptor beta chains share one sample of origin, sequenced in a study of blood T cell repertoires in COVID-19. Sequencing was performed with immunoSEQ multiplex PCR; in TCRdb, only in-frame clones are kept and a portion is missing. The sample contains 100,000 to 150,000 clones, over 60% of which appear only once. Source material: peripheral blood. Receptors were obtained from an older man with acute or convalescent COVID-19.

This clone was seen more than once but under ten times. The chain recombines TRBV10-3 with TRBJ2-7, with D tentatively TRBD2 (5 bases). Trimming removed 2 bases from V and 7 bases from J, with 12 bases in between. The CDR3 contains 13 residues. Germline V gives CDR1 ENHRY, CDR2 SYGVKD. The CDR3 region is CAISEAPPGEQYF. Written as DNA, the CDR3 is TGTGCCATCAGTGAGGCTCCTCCGGGGGAGCAGTACTTC.

The chain combines TRBV28 with TRBJ1-4; 8 bases are shared with TRBD1. With 4 bases clipped from V and 8 bases from J, the junction kept 6 bases outside the gene matches. From germline, CDR1 is MDHEN and CDR2 SYDVKM. This CDR3 region has 14 residues. CDR3 coding DNA: TGTGCCAGCAGTTCGACAGGGGAGGGAGAAAAACTGTTTTTT. Protein product: CASSSTGEGEKLFF.

The J gene is TRBJ2-3, the V gene TRBV12-3 or TRBV12-4; perhaps TRBD2 as D (6 bases). This CDR3 has 12 residues. The ends were cut back, 9 bases at V and 6 bases at J, with 13 bases in the middle. Here the CDR3 reads CASSRGFDTQYF. The CDR3 DNA sequence: TGTGCCAGTTCCCGGGGGTTCGATACGCAGTATTTT.

The rearrangement links TRBV28 to TRBJ1-5, with a tentative D call TRBD1 (6 bases). CDR3 size: 15 residues. Germline CDR1 is MDHEN and CDR2 is SYDVKM. V shed 9 bases and J shed 0 bases, with 15 bases lying between them. CDR3 nucleotide sequence: TGTGCCAGTCATCGTCCACAGGGTAGCAATCAGCCCCAGCATTTT. Translation gives CASHRPQGSNQPQHF. Combining the CDR3 with reference TRBV28 and TRBJ1-5 gives the whole variable domain DVKVTQSSRYLVKRTGEKVFLECVQDMDHENMFWYRQDPGLGLRLIYFSYDVKMKEKGDIPEGYSVSREKKERFSLILESASTNQTSMYLCASHRPQGSNQPQHFGDGTRLSIL.

The chain employs TRBV4-1 and TRBJ1-5; weak D call: TRBD1 (6 bases). The germline V and J ends were trimmed by 4 bases and 9 bases, with 19 bases remaining between them. CDR3 length: 15 residues. CDR1 MGHRA and CDR2 YSYEKL come from the germline V gene. The CDR3 region has the DNA TGCGCCAGCAGCCGGGATACGACAGGTCAGAGGCCCCAGCATTTT. Translation gives CASSRDTTGQRPQHF.

The chain uses TRBV30 and TRBJ2-7, with 7 bases identical to TRBD1. This CDR3 region has 12 residues. Germline V gene sequence: CDR1 GTSNPN, CDR2 SVGIG (reference sequence). V gave up 2 bases and J gave up 4 bases; unmatched junction bases: 2. CDR3 DNA sequence: TGTGCCTGGAGTAGGACAGGATACGAGCAGTACTTC. Translated: CAWSRTGYEQYF.

This clone was seen just once. The chain has TRBV4-3 and TRBJ2-2; 11 bases fit TRBD2. The J segment lost 1 base and the V segment lost 0 bases, leaving 1 base of the junction unmatched. The CDR3 extends over 17 amino acids. Germline CDR1 is LGHNA and CDR2 is YSLEER. The CDR3 spells CASSQDLAGGNTGELFF. DNA for the CDR3: TGCGCCAGCAGCCAAGATCTAGCGGGGGGGAACACCGGGGAGCTGTTTTTT.

The J gene is TRBJ1-5, the V gene TRBV7-2; the match to TRBD1 covers 7 bases. In germline, CDR1 is SGHTA, CDR2 FQGNSA. V gave up 2 bases and J gave up 2 bases; unmatched junction bases: 15. This CDR3 comprises 19 residues. CDR3 nucleotide sequence: TGTGCCAGCAGCTTACAGGGAGTAGGGGGCGGACGCGGCAATCAGCCCCAGCATTTT. Translating gives CASSLQGVGGGRGNQPQHF.

This sequence joins TRBV27 and TRBJ2-1, with TRBD2 matching 8 bases. Germline CDR1 and CDR2: MNHEY and SMNVEV (reference sequence). This CDR3 region has 15 residues. Trimming removed 2 bases from V and 2 bases from J; junction bases left unmatched: 2. The CDR3 coding sequence is TGTGCCAGCAGTTTAGCGGGAGGAACCTACAATGAGCAGTTCTTC. It translates to CASSLAGGTYNEQFF.

V gene TRBV5-1 combines with J gene TRBJ1-1; possible D gene TRBD1, 5 bases. Trimming cost V 1 base and J 5 bases, with 12 bases left between them. This CDR3 region has 14 residues. CDR1 and CDR2 (germline): SGHRS, YFSETQ. The CDR3 bases are TGCGCCAGCAGCTTGATGGGGGGAAGTACTGAAGCTTTCTTT. It specifies CASSLMGGSTEAFF.

This chain joins TRBV18 and TRBJ1-1; 7 nucleotides match TRBD1. The germline V gene has CDR1 KGHSH and CDR2 LQKENI. The CDR3 is 15 amino acids. Trimming took 4 bases from V and 3 from J; bases not matched to a gene: 8. The CDR3: CASSLRRGSDTEAFF. Written as DNA, the CDR3 is TGTGCCAGCTCACTCCGCAGGGGGTCAGACACTGAAGCTTTCTTT.

The chain couples TRBV28 to TRBJ1-1; 8 bases line up with TRBD1. The V and J ends lost 5 bases and 1 base, in that order; junction bases with no gene match: 0. Germline CDR1 and CDR2: MDHEN and SYDVKM. There are 13 residues in the CDR3. CDR3 amino acids: CASSGQGNTEAFF. The DNA for the CDR3 is TGTGCCAGCAGTGGACAGGGGAACACTGAAGCTTTCTTT.

As DNA, the CDR3 is TGTGCCAGCAGTGTTTTCCGGGGGGACAATCAGCCCCAGCATTTT. It encodes CASSVFRGDNQPQHF. The chain is built from TRBV2 and TRBJ1-5; a weak D match, TRBD1 (5 bases). The CDR3 has 15 residues. V was pared by 4 bases and J by 3 bases, with 13 bases between. Per the germline V gene, CDR1 is SNHLY and CDR2 is FYNNEI.

CDR3 sequence: CASSRGGRGPYEQYF. The DNA of the CDR3 is TGTGCCAGCAGCCGAGGAGGGAGAGGGCCATACGAGCAGTACTTC. The chain recombines TRBV7-8 with TRBJ2-7; D might be TRBD2 (6 bases). Germline CDR1 SGHVS, CDR2 FQNEAQ. The CDR3 contains 15 residues. V lost 5 bases, J lost 4 bases, and 18 bases lay in between.

This clone came up once. The V call is TRBV30, the J call TRBJ2-7; D may be TRBD1 or TRBD2 (5 bases each). Per the germline V gene, CDR1 is GTSNPN and CDR2 is SVGIG (reference sequence). CDR3 length: 11 amino acids. V lost 8 bases and J 6 bases, leaving 14 bases between the germline ends. Here the CDR3 reads CARGGAGEQYF. The CDR3 DNA reads as TGTGCCCGGGGTGGGGCAGGCGAGCAGTACTTC. Based on the CDR3 plus reference TRBV30 and TRBJ2-7, the full variable domain is SQTIHQWPATLVQPVGSPLSLECTVEGTSNPNLYWYRQAAGRGLQLLFYSVGIGQISSEVPQNLSASRPQDRQFILSSKKLLLSDSGFYLCARGGAGEQYFGPGTRLTVT.

The chain carries TRBV18 and TRBJ1-2; 9 bases map to TRBD1. Germline V lookup: CDR1 KGHSH, CDR2 LQKENI. V shed 6 bases, J shed 8 bases, and the junction held 10 bases outside the gene matches. The CDR3 has 14 residues. The CDR3 bases are TGTGCCAGCTCGCCGGAGGGACAGGGTAGCGGCTACACCTTC. Translated, it gives CASSPEGQGSGYTF. Together with reference TRBV18 and TRBJ1-2, the CDR3 gives the full variable domain: NAGVMQNPRHLVRRRGQEARLRCSPMKGHSHVYWYRQLPEEGLKFMVYLQKENIIDESGMPKERFSAEFPKEGPSILRIQQVVRGDSAAYFCASSPEGQGSGYTFGSGTRLTVV.

A remark on this clone: Other nucleotide sequences from this sample produce the same CDR3. The genes are TRBV27 and TRBJ1-1; the D gene is possibly TRBD1 (6 bases). From germline, CDR1 is MNHEY and CDR2 SMNVEV (reference sequence). The CDR3 length is 13 residues. Trimming cost V 7 bases and J 8 bases, with 17 bases left between them. CDR3 bases: TGTGCCAGCACCCCCCTAAGGGGGACAGAAGCTTTCTTT. As protein: CASTPLRGTEAFF.

The rearrangement uses TRBV28 and TRBJ2-7, with 7 bases aligning to TRBD2. This CDR3 spans 13 amino acids. V lost 2 bases to trimming and J lost 4 bases; unmatched junction nucleotides: 2. Germline lookup yields CDR1 MDHEN and CDR2 SYDVKM. As DNA, the CDR3 is TGTGCCAGCAGTTTACTAGCGGAGTACGAGCAGTACTTC. Translation: CASSLLAEYEQYF.

The chain carries TRBV5-1 and TRBJ2-5; the match to TRBD1 covers 7 bases. V dropped 3 bases and J dropped 4; count of bases not matched to a gene: 6. CDR3 size: 14 residues. Germline assignment: CDR1 SGHRS and CDR2 YFSETQ. CDR3: CASSSNRGRETQYF. The CDR3 bases are TGCGCCAGCAGCTCCAACAGGGGAAGAGAGACCCAGTACTTC.

The chain is built from TRBV6-5 and TRBJ2-3, with D possibly TRBD2 on 6 matching bases. The CDR3 extends over 15 amino acids. Looked up from germline, CDR1 is MNHEY and CDR2 is SVGAGI. V dropped 0 bases and J dropped 6 bases, with 13 bases sitting between them. The CDR3 bases are TGTGCCAGCAGTTACTCAAGCGGGTTATTGGATACGCAGTATTTT. This codes for CASSYSSGLLDTQYF.

This clone was detected once. V and J are TRBV28 and TRBJ1-2; 12 positions match TRBD1. CDR1 and CDR2 from the germline V gene are MDHEN and SYDVKM. CDR3 size: 15 residues. Germline trimming cut 7 bases from V and 8 bases from J; bases unmatched to any gene: 11. The CDR3 sequence: CASTRAGQGAFGYTF. The CDR3 DNA is TGTGCCAGCACCCGCGCGGGACAGGGGGCATTCGGCTACACCTTC.

The chain carries TRBV27 and TRBJ1-6, with D uncertain. Germline-derived CDR1 and CDR2 are MNHEY and SMNVEV (reference sequence). V was pared by 3 bases and J by 6 bases, with 15 bases between. The CDR3 runs to 16 residues. The CDR3 DNA reads as TGTGCCAGCAGTTTTGGCACATGGAGGCCTAATTCACCCCTCCACTTT. This sequence encodes CASSFGTWRPNSPLHF.

The rearrangement joins TRBV11-2 to TRBJ1-3, with 7 bases matching TRBD1. CDR3 length: 15 residues. Germline V gene sequence: CDR1 SGHAT, CDR2 FQNNGV. V trimming: 1 base; J trimming: 0 bases; junction bases outside the gene matches: 0. The CDR3 DNA sequence: TGTGCCAGCAGCTTAGGACAGGGCTCTGGAAACACCATATATTTT. Translating gives CASSLGQGSGNTIYF.

The chain has TRBV19 and TRBJ2-6; 11 bases line up with TRBD1. This CDR3 region has 18 residues. The J segment lost 2 bases and the V segment lost 3 bases, leaving 6 bases of the junction unmatched. In germline, CDR1 is LNHDA, CDR2 SQIVND (reference sequence). Here the CDR3 reads CASSIGLDRGPGANVLTF. Written as DNA, the CDR3 is TGTGCCAGTAGTATCGGCTTGGACAGGGGGCCTGGGGCCAACGTCCTGACTTTC. The full variable domain, in which reference TRBV19 and TRBJ2-6 provide the parts outside the CDR3, is DGGITQSPKYLFRKEGQNVTLSCEQNLNHDAMYWYRQDPGQGLRLIYYSQIVNDFQKGDIAEGYSVSREKKESFPLTVTSAQKNPTAFYLCASSIGLDRGPGANVLTFGAGSRLTVL.

This chain joins TRBV6-5 and TRBJ1-2, with D possibly matching TRBD1 (5 bases). Looked up from germline, CDR1 is MNHEY and CDR2 is SVGAGI. The CDR3 has 15 residues. Deletions cut 2 bases from V and 4 bases from J, with 14 bases between. CDR3 protein: CASSYLGGSGYGYTF. The CDR3, as DNA: TGTGCCAGCAGTTACCTCGGGGGGTCAGGCTATGGCTACACCTTC.